The 29 T cell receptor beta chains below were found in one sample sequenced in a study of OX40 agonist ivuxolimab in advanced cancers. TCRdb keeps only in-frame clones here, not all; method: immunoSEQ multiplex PCR. This sample has some 64,000 clones, with approximately 92% found just once. Here the sequenced sample was CD4+ or CD8+ T cells sorted from blood, taken in a trial of the OX40 agonist ivuxolimab. These receptors originate from an adult with an advanced solid tumor such as melanoma, head and neck, liver or kidney cancer.

The chain is built from TRBV28 and TRBJ1-3, with TRBD1 matching 11 bases. The CDR3 is 16 residues long. V trimming: 1 base; J trimming: 7 bases; junction bases outside the gene matches: 6. Germline CDR1 and CDR2: MDHEN and SYDVKM. The DNA of the CDR3 is TGTGCCAGCAGTTTATCGCGGACAGGGGGCTTTAACACCATATATTTT. Translated, it gives CASSLSRTGGFNTIYF.

V and J are TRBV10-2 and TRBJ2-1; the D gene is possibly TRBD2 (5 bases). The CDR3 is 11 amino acids. Germline-derived CDR1 and CDR2 are WSHSY and SAAADI. Trimming cost V 3 bases and J 8 bases, with 5 bases left between them. This CDR3 is CASSDSDEQFF. The CDR3 DNA reads as TGCGCCAGCAGTGATAGCGATGAGCAGTTCTTC.

The V gene is TRBV4-1, the J gene TRBJ2-1; D not resolved. The V end was cut by 4 bases, the J end by 0 bases, with 19 bases between. Germline assignment: CDR1 MGHRA and CDR2 YSYEKL. The CDR3 has 18 amino acids. CDR3: CASSLKSPSRSSYNEQFF. The CDR3 nucleotides are TGCGCCAGCAGCCTCAAGAGCCCGTCTAGGAGCTCCTACAATGAGCAGTTCTTC.

V gene TRBV30 combines with J gene TRBJ1-5; no firm D call. From germline, CDR1 is GTSNPN and CDR2 SVGIG (reference sequence). The length of the CDR3 is 14 residues. Trimming cost V 0 bases and J 5 bases, with 11 bases left between them. CDR3 sequence reads: CAWSVAQAHQPQHF. CDR3 coding DNA: TGTGCCTGGAGTGTAGCGCAGGCCCATCAGCCCCAGCATTTT.

The chain links TRBV30 to TRBJ1-2; D is possibly TRBD1 (5 bases). Trimming took off 3 bases at V and 2 bases at J, with 16 bases between the two ends. The germline gives CDR1 GTSNPN, CDR2 SVGIG (reference sequence). This CDR3 comprises 15 residues. The CDR3 nucleotides are TGTGCCTGGAGAGGGGTAGTGGCGGACAACTATGGCTACACCTTC. Translating gives CAWRGVVADNYGYTF.

The gene calls are TRBV20-1 and TRBJ2-3; D gene ambiguous. Trimming shortened V by 2 bases and J by 3 bases, and 3 bases separated the two germline ends. The CDR3 runs to 11 residues. Germline V gene data show CDR1 as DFQATT and CDR2 as SNEGSKA (reference sequence). The CDR3 reads CSARMTDTQYF. The CDR3 nucleotides are TGCAGTGCTAGAATGACAGATACGCAGTATTTT.

This sequence joins TRBV9 and TRBJ1-3; D unresolved. Germline lookup yields CDR1 SGDLS and CDR2 YYNGEE. This CDR3 has 16 amino acids. Trimming took off 0 bases at V and 0 bases at J, with 10 bases between the two ends. In nucleotides, the CDR3 is TGTGCCAGCAGCGTAGTAGAGGGCCCCTCTGGAAACACCATATATTTT. Translating gives CASSVVEGPSGNTIYF.

This clone appeared a single time. The gene calls are TRBV27 and TRBJ2-1; unclear D gene. V lost 5 bases to trimming and J lost 9 bases, with 11 bases between them. The germline CDR1 and CDR2 sequences are MNHEY and SMNVEV (reference sequence). This CDR3 contains 12 residues. Here the CDR3 reads CASSPDPGEQFF. The CDR3, as DNA: TGTGCCAGCAGTCCCGACCCCGGTGAGCAGTTCTTC.

Concerning this clone itself: No conserved phenylalanine or tryptophan is present at the end of the CDR3, so a read error is the likely explanation. Because the CDR3's place on the DNA is in doubt, the DNA is left out and the CDR3 is given as listed by TCRdb. The CDR3: CASRYGSVRKTYGY. The chain employs TRBV5-1 and TRBJ1-2. The CDR3 spans 14 amino acids, including both terminal residues. From germline, CDR1 is SGHRS and CDR2 YFSETQ.

The rearrangement uses TRBV6-4 and TRBJ1-1; tentative D call: TRBD1 (5 bases). The CDR3 totals 14 residues. The V gene's germline CDR1 is MRHNA and CDR2 SNTAGT. The V gene lost 2 bases and the J gene lost 1 base, with 8 bases spanning the gap. The CDR3 sequence is CASSDVGGNTEAFF. The CDR3 coding sequence is TGTGCCAGCAGTGACGTGGGGGGGAACACTGAAGCTTTCTTT.

This chain links TRBV9 with TRBJ2-5; no reliable D call. The CDR3 loop spans 12 amino acids. Trimming took off 0 bases at V and 5 bases at J, with 5 bases between the two ends. Germline CDR1 reads SGDLS; CDR2 reads YYNGEE. The CDR3 spells CASSVGDETQYF. As DNA, the CDR3 is TGTGCCAGCAGCGTAGGGGATGAGACCCAGTACTTC.

This clone was recorded once. In DNA form, the CDR3 reads TGTGCCAGCAGCCCGGAAGCAGACCAAGAGACCCAGTACTTC. Translation gives CASSPEADQETQYF. The chain joins TRBV5-4 to TRBJ2-5; D not resolved. V lost 4 bases to trimming and J lost 0 bases, with 10 bases between them. The germline CDR1 and CDR2 sequences are SGHNT and YYREEE (reference sequence). The CDR3 consists of 14 residues.

The rearrangement uses TRBV6-4 and TRBJ1-1; TRBD1 might be the D (5 bases). Trimming left V 3 bases short and J 2 bases short, with 16 bases between. CDR1 is MRHNA, CDR2 SNTAGT, per germline. CDR3 length equals 16 residues. The DNA for the CDR3 is TGTGCCAGCAGTGATGAGGGGCCGGTAGTTAACACTGAAGCTTTCTTT. Translation gives CASSDEGPVVNTEAFF.

The chain uses TRBV6-5 and TRBJ2-2; the D is unclear. Germline CDR1 MNHEY, CDR2 SVGAGI. CDR3 length equals 13 residues. Trimming removed 0 bases from V and 6 bases from J, with 5 bases in between. CDR3 sequence (DNA): TGTGCCAGCAGTTACTCCTCCGCCGGGGAGCTGTTTTTT. It encodes CASSYSSAGELFF.

This chain joins TRBV7-9 and TRBJ1-1; D is unclear. Per germline, CDR1 SEHNR and CDR2 FQNEAQ (reference sequence). This CDR3 has 11 residues. Between the trimmed V and J ends, which lost 1 base and 10 bases, there was a span of 7 bases. The CDR3 protein is CASSLGPAAFF. CDR3 sequence (DNA): TGTGCCAGCAGCTTAGGTCCCGCAGCTTTCTTT.

The chain uses TRBV4-1 and TRBJ2-1; no definite D call. This CDR3 has 16 amino acids. Germline V gives CDR1 MGHRA, CDR2 YSYEKL. The V end lost 3 bases, the J end lost 2 bases, and 14 bases lay between the germline ends. CDR3 in DNA: TGCGCCAGCAGCCACGAAGACGGAAACGCCTACAATGAGCAGTTCTTC. Translated, it gives CASSHEDGNAYNEQFF.

The chain links TRBV6-5 to TRBJ1-2; D is undetermined. Germline V lookup: CDR1 MNHEY, CDR2 SVGAGI. Trimming pared 2 bases from V and 8 bases from J, leaving 18 bases between. This CDR3 contains 15 residues. Here the CDR3 DNA reads TGTGCCAGCAGTTACGGGTCCCTACAGTTTGCGGGCTACACCTTC. It is translated as CASSYGSLQFAGYTF.

V gene TRBV30 combines with J gene TRBJ1-5, with D perhaps TRBD1 (5 bases). Germline values: CDR1 GTSNPN, CDR2 SVGIG (reference sequence). Trimming pared 0 bases from V and 5 bases from J, leaving 14 bases between. CDR3 length: 15 amino acids. The CDR3 DNA is TGTGCCTGGAGTGTAGGGCAGGGCCGGGATCAGCCCCAGCATTTT. This codes for CAWSVGQGRDQPQHF.

This chain links TRBV2 with TRBJ2-1; D unclear. Germline CDR1 and CDR2: SNHLY and FYNNEI. There are 13 residues in the CDR3. Trimming left V 3 bases short and J 8 bases short, with 11 bases between. CDR3 DNA sequence: TGTGCCAGCAGTGATCTAGTTGTCGATGAGCAGTTCTTC. Its protein product is CASSDLVVDEQFF.

This clone showed up just a few times. The chain employs TRBV6-5 and TRBJ1-1, with TRBD1 matching over 7 bases. With 7 bases clipped from V and 5 bases from J, the junction kept 7 bases outside the gene matches. The germline V gene encodes CDR1 MNHEY and CDR2 SVGAGI. CDR3 length: 13 amino acids. This CDR3 is CASIAGGGTEAFF. CDR3 bases: TGTGCCAGCATAGCAGGGGGGGGGACTGAAGCTTTCTTT.

In this sample, this clone turned up a few times. This sequence joins TRBV4-2 and TRBJ2-1; 9 bases align to TRBD2. CDR1 and CDR2 from the germline V gene are LGHNA and YNFKEQ. This CDR3 comprises 15 residues. The trim removed 0 bases at V and 8 bases at J, leaving 5 bases unmatched. CDR3 DNA: TGTGCCAGCAGCCAAGAGGGCGGGGGGGGCTATGAGCAGTTCTTC. Protein: CASSQEGGGGYEQFF.

In its sample, this clone was seen once. The J gene is TRBJ2-3, the V gene TRBV7-9; the match to TRBD1 covers 7 bases. CDR1 is SEHNR, CDR2 FQNEAQ, per germline (reference sequence). The CDR3 covers 15 residues. With 5 bases clipped from V and 0 bases from J, the junction kept 5 bases outside the gene matches. CDR3 in DNA: TGTGCCAGCAGCCGAAGGGACAGAAGCACAGATACGCAGTATTTT. This sequence encodes CASSRRDRSTDTQYF.

V gene TRBV2 combines with J gene TRBJ2-3; D unclear. The CDR3 sequence is 9 residues long. The germline V gene has CDR1 SNHLY and CDR2 FYNNEI. V lost 10 bases and J lost 5, with 4 bases in between. The CDR3 here is CANRDTQYF. CDR3 sequence (DNA): TGTGCCAACCGAGATACGCAGTATTTT.

The chain employs TRBV28 and TRBJ2-3; 10 bases align to TRBD2. Trimming at V came to 3 bases and at J to 4 bases, leaving 4 bases not matched to a gene. This CDR3 has 15 amino acids. CDR1 and CDR2 from the germline V gene are MDHEN and SYDVKM. The CDR3 bases are TGTGCCAGCAGTTTCCCAAGCGGGGGGGCAGATACGCAGTATTTT. This translates into CASSFPSGGADTQYF.

The J gene is TRBJ2-3, the V gene TRBV13, with 7 bases matching TRBD2. V lost 4 bases and J lost 1; bases outside the gene matches: 5. The germline gives CDR1 PRHDT, CDR2 FYEKMQ (reference sequence). The CDR3 totals 15 residues. The CDR3 sequence is CASSWVAGGTDTQYF. In DNA form, the CDR3 reads TGTGCCAGCAGCTGGGTCGCGGGGGGCACAGATACGCAGTATTTT.

The chain couples TRBV27 to TRBJ2-6; 9 nucleotides agree with TRBD1. The germline CDR1 and CDR2 sequences are MNHEY and SMNVEV (reference sequence). V trimming: 5 bases; J trimming: 4 bases; junction bases outside the gene matches: 15. The CDR3 runs to 19 residues. The CDR3 DNA follows: TGTGCCAGCAGTGGGGGGACAGGGTTTCCCCTCCTCGGGGCCAACGTCCTGACTTTC. It specifies CASSGGTGFPLLGANVLTF.

This chain joins TRBV6-1 and TRBJ2-3; no clear D. This CDR3 region has 15 residues. Trimming pared 1 base from V and 2 bases from J, leaving 10 bases between. The V gene's germline CDR1 is MNHNS and CDR2 SASEGT. CDR3 sequence: CASSEVDQVTDTQYF. DNA for the CDR3: TGTGCCAGCAGTGAAGTGGATCAGGTCACAGATACGCAGTATTTT.

The chain carries TRBV27 and TRBJ1-6; no reliable D call. The germline CDR1 and CDR2 sequences are MNHEY and SMNVEV (reference sequence). V lost 7 bases to trimming and J lost 8 bases, with 15 bases between them. This CDR3 has 14 residues. The CDR3 DNA reads as TGTGCCAGCACCCGGACGGGCAGCGATTCACCCCTCCACTTT. It is translated as CASTRTGSDSPLHF.

To note about this clone: Sequence at one end of the junction differs from germline and may be a read error. This chain connects TRBV6-6 to TRBJ1-4; D not certain. The CDR3 has 11 amino acids. Germline values: CDR1 MNHNY, CDR2 SVGAGI (reference sequence). The CDR3 DNA sequence: TGTGCCAGCAGGAGCAGTGTACTTTTGGTTTTT. It translates to CASRSSVLLVF.